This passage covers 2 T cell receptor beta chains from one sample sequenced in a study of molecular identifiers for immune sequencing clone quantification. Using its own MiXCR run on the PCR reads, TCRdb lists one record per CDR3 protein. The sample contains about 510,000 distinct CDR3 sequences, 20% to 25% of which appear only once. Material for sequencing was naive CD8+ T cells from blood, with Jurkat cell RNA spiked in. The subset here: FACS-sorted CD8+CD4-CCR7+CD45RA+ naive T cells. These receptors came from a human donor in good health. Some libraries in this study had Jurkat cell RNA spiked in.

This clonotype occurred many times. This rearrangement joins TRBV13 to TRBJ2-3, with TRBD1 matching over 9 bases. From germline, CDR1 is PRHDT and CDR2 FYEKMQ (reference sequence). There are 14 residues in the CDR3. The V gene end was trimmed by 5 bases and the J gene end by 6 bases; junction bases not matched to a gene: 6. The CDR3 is CASSAGQGGDTQYF. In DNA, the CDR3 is TGTGCCAGCAGCGCGGGACAGGGAGGGGATACGCAGTATTTT.

The CDR3, as DNA: TGTGCCAGCAGTTCAGGGGTCTCGGCGGGCTACACCTTC. Its protein product is CASSSGVSAGYTF. The rearrangement links TRBV12-3 or TRBV12-4 to TRBJ1-2; D perhaps matches TRBD1 (6 bases). The CDR3 length is 13 residues. Trimming pared 4 bases from V and 8 bases from J, leaving 14 bases between.